These T cell receptor beta chains were read from a single sample in a study of T cells in Graves' hyperthyroidism and ophthalmopathy. One entry per CDR3 protein, called by TCRdb with MiXCR from the multiplex PCR reads. The sample has 460,000 or so distinct CDR3 sequences, about 15% seen once. The source material was blood. These receptors were taken from a woman between 18 and 30 years old with Graves' hyperthyroidism. CDR3s include the opening cysteine and the closing phenylalanine or tryptophan. The D gene is left open where the match is weak. Some rows mark clone size as missing; the rest say once, few, many or name a class of expanded clone.

J gene: TRBJ2-7
clone size: many
V gene: TRBV20-1
D gene: -
CDR3 protein: CSAPSFYSSYEQYF
CDR3 DNA: TGCAGTGCTCCCTCGTTCTATAGCTCCTACGAGCAGTACTTC

J gene: TRBJ2-3
clone size: many
V gene: TRBV7-9
D gene: TRBD2
CDR3 protein: CASSVGTSGSTDTQYF
CDR3 DNA: TGTGCCAGCAGCGTCGGCACTAGCGGCAGCACAGATACGCAGTATTTT

J gene: TRBJ2-7
clone size: -
V gene: TRBV20-1
D gene: -
CDR3 protein: CSARVIYEQYF
CDR3 DNA: TGCAGTGCTAGAGTTATCTACGAGCAGTACTTC

J gene: TRBJ2-1
clone size: many
V gene: TRBV5-6
D gene: TRBD2
CDR3 protein: CASSLGLAGQNEQFF
CDR3 DNA: TGTGCCAGCAGCTTAGGGCTAGCGGGACAGAATGAGCAGTTCTTC

J gene: TRBJ2-7
clone size: -
V gene: TRBV18
D gene: -
CDR3 protein: CASSPQPSGQSYEQYF
CDR3 DNA: TGTGCCAGCTCACCACAACCCTCCGGACAGAGCTACGAGCAGTACTTC

J gene: TRBJ2-2
clone size: many
V gene: TRBV2
D gene: -
CDR3 protein: CASSEVEPHTGELFF
CDR3 DNA: TGTGCCAGCAGTGAAGTGGAGCCCCACACCGGGGAGCTGTTTTTT

J gene: TRBJ2-1
clone size: many
V gene: TRBV27
D gene: -
CDR3 protein: CASRALSSYNEQFF
CDR3 DNA: TGTGCCAGCAGGGCGTTGAGCTCCTACAATGAGCAGTTCTTC

J gene: TRBJ2-7
clone size: few
V gene: TRBV5-1
D gene: -
CDR3 protein: CASMGLRGSEQYF
CDR3 DNA: TGCGCCAGCATGGGACTGAGGGGCTCCGAGCAGTACTTC

J gene: TRBJ2-3
clone size: many
V gene: TRBV20-1
D gene: TRBD2
CDR3 protein: CSAPIVGGSSDTQYF
CDR3 DNA: TGCAGTGCCCCTATCGTCGGCGGGAGCTCAGATACGCAGTATTTT

J gene: TRBJ1-3
clone size: -
V gene: TRBV6-5
D gene: TRBD1
CDR3 protein: CASSYSQGVAGNTIYF
CDR3 DNA: TGTGCCAGCAGTTACTCCCAGGGGGTTGCTGGAAACACCATATATTTT

J gene: TRBJ1-2
clone size: many
V gene: TRBV19
D gene: -
CDR3 protein: CASSPRRPNYGYTF
CDR3 DNA: TGTGCCAGTAGTCCGAGACGGCCTAACTATGGCTACACCTTC

J gene: TRBJ1-5
clone size: many
V gene: TRBV12-3/TRBV12-4
D gene: TRBD1
CDR3 protein: CASSFVGGTGQPQHF
CDR3 DNA: TGTGCCAGCAGTTTCGTAGGGGGCACGGGGCAGCCCCAGCATTTT

J gene: TRBJ2-1
clone size: many
V gene: TRBV6-2/TRBV6-3
D gene: -
CDR3 protein: CASSSDYLTYNEQFF
CDR3 DNA: TGTGCCAGCAGTTCAGACTACCTGACCTACAATGAGCAGTTCTTC

J gene: TRBJ1-2
clone size: few
V gene: TRBV5-5
D gene: -
CDR3 protein: CASSFMVGTHYGYTF
CDR3 DNA: TGTGCCAGCAGCTTCATGGTGGGGACCCACTATGGCTACACCTTC

J gene: TRBJ1-5
clone size: many
V gene: TRBV5-1
D gene: TRBD1
CDR3 protein: CASSLQQGGQPQHF
CDR3 DNA: TGCGCCAGCAGCTTGCAACAGGGGGGTCAGCCCCAGCATTTT

J gene: TRBJ1-1
clone size: many
V gene: TRBV27
D gene: TRBD1
CDR3 protein: CASNLARGPGTEAFF
CDR3 DNA: TGTGCCAGCAACCTAGCCAGGGGGCCGGGAACTGAAGCTTTCTTT

J gene: TRBJ2-1
clone size: -
V gene: TRBV12-3/TRBV12-4
D gene: -
CDR3 protein: CASSTRGSAASSYNEQFF
CDR3 DNA: TGTGCCAGCAGTACCCGGGGAAGCGCGGCGAGCTCCTACAATGAGCAGTTCTTC

J gene: TRBJ2-5
clone size: many
V gene: TRBV7-3
D gene: -
CDR3 protein: CASSLVASVQETQYF
CDR3 DNA: TGTGCCAGCAGCTTAGTAGCTAGCGTTCAAGAGACCCAGTACTTC

J gene: TRBJ2-1
clone size: many
V gene: TRBV2
D gene: -
CDR3 protein: CASSVEGLMGEQFF
CDR3 DNA: TGTGCCAGCAGTGTTGAGGGACTGATGGGTGAGCAGTTCTTC

J gene: TRBJ1-5
clone size: many
V gene: TRBV12-3/TRBV12-4
D gene: -
CDR3 protein: CASSLVGAVQPQHF
CDR3 DNA: TGTGCCAGCAGTTTGGTAGGGGCTGTGCAGCCCCAGCATTTT

J gene: TRBJ1-3
clone size: -
V gene: TRBV7-8
D gene: -
CDR3 protein: CASSFRDGLSGNTIYF
CDR3 DNA: TGTGCCAGCAGCTTCCGGGACGGCCTCTCTGGAAACACCATATATTTT

J gene: TRBJ2-1
clone size: once
V gene: TRBV2
D gene: TRBD2
CDR3 protein: CASGLSGRAYNEQFF
CDR3 DNA: TGTGCCAGCGGCCTTAGCGGGAGGGCCTACAATGAGCAGTTCTTC

J gene: TRBJ2-7
clone size: -
V gene: TRBV4-2
D gene: -
CDR3 protein: CASSQGNRDEQYF
CDR3 DNA: TGTGCCAGCAGCCAAGGGAATCGGGACGAGCAGTACTTC

J gene: TRBJ2-3
clone size: -
V gene: TRBV9
D gene: -
CDR3 protein: CASSVGVVRGEDTQYF
CDR3 DNA: TGTGCCAGCAGCGTAGGGGTAGTCAGGGGGGAGGATACGCAGTATTTT

J gene: TRBJ2-1
clone size: many
V gene: TRBV20-1
D gene: TRBD2
CDR3 protein: CSARDRTSGPYNEQFF
CDR3 DNA: TGCAGTGCTAGAGATCGGACTAGCGGACCCTACAATGAGCAGTTCTTC

J gene: TRBJ2-1
clone size: few
V gene: TRBV5-1
D gene: TRBD2
CDR3 protein: CASSQGTSVYNEQSF
CDR3 DNA: TGCGCCAGCAGCCAGGGGACTAGCGTCTACAATGAGCAGTCCTTC

J gene: TRBJ1-4
clone size: many
V gene: TRBV12-3/TRBV12-4
D gene: TRBD1
CDR3 protein: CASRGQGAQEKLFF
CDR3 DNA: TGTGCCAGCAGGGGACAGGGGGCGCAGGAAAAACTGTTTTTT

J gene: TRBJ2-1
clone size: many
V gene: TRBV3-1
D gene: -
CDR3 protein: CASSQRSAYNEQFF
CDR3 DNA: TGTGCCAGCAGCCAACGAAGCGCCTACAATGAGCAGTTCTTC

J gene: TRBJ2-5
clone size: many
V gene: TRBV7-6
D gene: TRBD2
CDR3 protein: CASSAGLAGVETQYF
CDR3 DNA: TGTGCCAGCAGCGCTGGACTAGCGGGAGTTGAGACCCAGTACTTC

J gene: TRBJ2-1
clone size: few
V gene: TRBV7-2
D gene: -
CDR3 protein: CASSLAGVGGNEQFF
CDR3 DNA: TGTGCCAGCAGCTTAGCGGGGGTCGGGGGCAATGAGCAGTTCTTC

J gene: TRBJ1-1
clone size: -
V gene: TRBV29-1
D gene: TRBD1
CDR3 protein: CSVNRGQDTEAFF
CDR3 DNA: TGCAGCGTAAACAGGGGGCAGGACACTGAAGCTTTCTTT

J gene: TRBJ2-6
clone size: many
V gene: TRBV12-3/TRBV12-4
D gene: -
CDR3 protein: CASSPSRSGANVLTF
CDR3 DNA: TGTGCCAGTTCCCCCAGCCGCTCTGGGGCCAACGTCCTGACTTTC

J gene: TRBJ1-2
clone size: -
V gene: TRBV29-1
D gene: TRBD1
CDR3 protein: CSVGQGRGYTF
CDR3 DNA: TGCAGCGTTGGACAGGGAAGAGGCTACACCTTC

J gene: TRBJ2-1
clone size: many
V gene: TRBV13
D gene: -
CDR3 protein: CASSLESSYNEQFF
CDR3 DNA: TGTGCCAGCAGCTTGGAGAGCTCCTACAATGAGCAGTTCTTC

J gene: TRBJ1-2
clone size: -
V gene: TRBV5-1
D gene: TRBD1
CDR3 protein: CASSSGQATNYGYTF
CDR3 DNA: TGCGCCAGCAGCTCGGGACAGGCGACTAACTATGGCTACACCTTC

J gene: TRBJ1-2
clone size: -
V gene: TRBV20-1
D gene: TRBD1
CDR3 protein: CSARDLDRGPGYTF
CDR3 DNA: TGCAGTGCTAGAGATCTTGACAGGGGCCCTGGCTACACCTTC

J gene: TRBJ1-3
clone size: few
V gene: TRBV19
D gene: -
CDR3 protein: CASSIGPTSGNTIYF
CDR3 DNA: TGTGCCAGTAGTATAGGACCTACCTCTGGAAACACCATATATTTT

J gene: TRBJ1-1
clone size: many
V gene: TRBV2
D gene: -
CDR3 protein: CASSRDSIGAFF
CDR3 DNA: TGTGCCAGCAGTCGGGACTCCATCGGGGCTTTCTTT

J gene: TRBJ2-3
clone size: many
V gene: TRBV9
D gene: TRBD2
CDR3 protein: CASSVAGGSYPITSTDTQYF
CDR3 DNA: TGTGCCAGCAGCGTAGCCGGGGGGAGCTACCCGATTACTAGCACAGATACGCAGTATTTT

J gene: TRBJ2-4
clone size: -
V gene: TRBV7-9
D gene: -
CDR3 protein: CASSNGESKNIQYF
CDR3 DNA: TGTGCCAGCAGCAATGGGGAATCCAAAAACATTCAGTACTTC

J gene: TRBJ2-3
clone size: many
V gene: TRBV11-2
D gene: -
CDR3 protein: CASSPWDSTDTQYF
CDR3 DNA: TGTGCCAGCAGCCCCTGGGACAGCACAGATACGCAGTATTTT

J gene: TRBJ2-7
clone size: many
V gene: TRBV9
D gene: TRBD1
CDR3 protein: CASSATGTGEREQYF
CDR3 DNA: TGTGCCAGCAGCGCCACCGGGACAGGAGAACGAGAGCAGTACTTC